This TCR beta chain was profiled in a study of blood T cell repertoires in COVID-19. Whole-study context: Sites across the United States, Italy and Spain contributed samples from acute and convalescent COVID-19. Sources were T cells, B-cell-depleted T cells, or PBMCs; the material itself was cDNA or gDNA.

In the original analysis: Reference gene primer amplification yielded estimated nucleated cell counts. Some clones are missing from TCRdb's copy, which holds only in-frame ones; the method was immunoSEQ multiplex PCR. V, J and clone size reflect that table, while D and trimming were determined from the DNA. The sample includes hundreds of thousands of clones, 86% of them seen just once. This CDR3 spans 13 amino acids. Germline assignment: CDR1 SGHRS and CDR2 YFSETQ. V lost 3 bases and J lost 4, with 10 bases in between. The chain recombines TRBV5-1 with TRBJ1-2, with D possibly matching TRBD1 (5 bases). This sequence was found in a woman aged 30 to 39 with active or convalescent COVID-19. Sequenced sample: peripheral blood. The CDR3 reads CASSSDSFYGYTF. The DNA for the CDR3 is TGCGCCAGCAGCTCTGACAGCTTCTATGGCTACACCTTC.